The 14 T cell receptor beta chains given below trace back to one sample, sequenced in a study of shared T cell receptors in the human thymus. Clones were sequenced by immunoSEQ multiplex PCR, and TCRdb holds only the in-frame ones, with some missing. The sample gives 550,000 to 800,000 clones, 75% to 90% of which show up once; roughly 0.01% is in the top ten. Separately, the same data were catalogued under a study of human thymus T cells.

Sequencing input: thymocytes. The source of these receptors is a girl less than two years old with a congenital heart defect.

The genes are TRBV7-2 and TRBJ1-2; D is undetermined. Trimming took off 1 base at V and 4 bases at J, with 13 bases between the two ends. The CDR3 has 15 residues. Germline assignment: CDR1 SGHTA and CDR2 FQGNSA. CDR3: CASSLETRLFYGYTF. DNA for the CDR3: TGTGCCAGCAGCTTAGAGACAAGGCTATTCTATGGCTACACCTTC.

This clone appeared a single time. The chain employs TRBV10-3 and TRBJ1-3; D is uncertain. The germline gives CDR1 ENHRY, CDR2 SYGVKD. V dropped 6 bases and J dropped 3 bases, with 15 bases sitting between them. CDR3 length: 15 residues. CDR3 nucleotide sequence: TGTGCCATCAGCATACAAACAGTGTATGGAAACACCATATATTTT. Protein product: CAISIQTVYGNTIYF.

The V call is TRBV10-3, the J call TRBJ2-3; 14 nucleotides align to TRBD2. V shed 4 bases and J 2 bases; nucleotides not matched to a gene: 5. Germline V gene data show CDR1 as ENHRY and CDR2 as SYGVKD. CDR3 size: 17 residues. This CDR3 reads CAISGTSGGPLTDTQYF. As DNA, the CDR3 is TGTGCCATCAGTGGGACTAGCGGGGGGCCCCTCACAGATACGCAGTATTTT.

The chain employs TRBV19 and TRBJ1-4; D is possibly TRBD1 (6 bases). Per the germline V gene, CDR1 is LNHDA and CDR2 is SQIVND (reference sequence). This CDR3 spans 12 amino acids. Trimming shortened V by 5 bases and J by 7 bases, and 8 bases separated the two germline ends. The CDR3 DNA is TGTGCCAGTAGTGGCAGGGGTGAAAAACTGTTTTTT. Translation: CASSGRGEKLFF.

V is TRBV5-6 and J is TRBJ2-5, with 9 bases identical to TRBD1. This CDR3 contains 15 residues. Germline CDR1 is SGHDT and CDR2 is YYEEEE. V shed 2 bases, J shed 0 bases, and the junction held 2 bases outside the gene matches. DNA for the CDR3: TGTGCCAGCAGCTTCGGACAGGGGAACCAAGAGACCCAGTACTTC. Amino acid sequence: CASSFGQGNQETQYF.

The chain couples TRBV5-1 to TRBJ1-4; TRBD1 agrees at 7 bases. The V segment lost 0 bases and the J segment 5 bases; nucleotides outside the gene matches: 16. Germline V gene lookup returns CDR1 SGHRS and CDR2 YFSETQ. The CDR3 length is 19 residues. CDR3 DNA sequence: TGCGCCAGCAGCTTGGCCGTTTTTCTGCCCCCGGACAGGAATGAAAAACTGTTTTTT. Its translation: CASSLAVFLPPDRNEKLFF.

This chain's CDR3 is CASSPPPGQSYEQYF. For the CDR3, the DNA is TGTGCCAGCAGCCCCCCCCCGGGACAGAGCTACGAGCAGTACTTC. The V and J genes are TRBV7-2 and TRBJ2-7, with 7 bases that match TRBD1. Germline trimming cut 5 bases from V and 3 bases from J; bases unmatched to any gene: 10. Per the germline V gene, CDR1 is SGHTA and CDR2 is FQGNSA. This CDR3 comprises 15 residues. Drawing the rest from reference TRBV7-2 and TRBJ2-7, the complete variable domain is GAGVSQSPSNKVTEKGKDVELRCDPISGHTALYWYRQSLGQGLEFLIYFQGNSAPDKSGLPSDRFSAERTGGSVSTLTIQRTQQEDSAVYLCASSPPPGQSYEQYFGPGTRLTVT.

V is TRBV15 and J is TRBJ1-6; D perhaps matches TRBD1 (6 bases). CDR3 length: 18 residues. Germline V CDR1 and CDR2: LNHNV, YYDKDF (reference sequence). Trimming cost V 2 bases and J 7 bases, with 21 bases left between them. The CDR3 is CATSRRAMGDTENSPLHF. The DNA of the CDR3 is TGTGCCACCAGCAGAAGGGCCATGGGGGACACGGAGAATTCACCCCTCCACTTT.

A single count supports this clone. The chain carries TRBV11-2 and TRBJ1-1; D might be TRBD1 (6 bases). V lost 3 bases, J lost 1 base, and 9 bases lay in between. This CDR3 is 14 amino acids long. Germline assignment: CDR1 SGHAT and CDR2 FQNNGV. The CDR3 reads CASSFRGENTEAFF. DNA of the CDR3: TGTGCCAGCAGCTTCAGGGGCGAGAACACTGAAGCTTTCTTT.

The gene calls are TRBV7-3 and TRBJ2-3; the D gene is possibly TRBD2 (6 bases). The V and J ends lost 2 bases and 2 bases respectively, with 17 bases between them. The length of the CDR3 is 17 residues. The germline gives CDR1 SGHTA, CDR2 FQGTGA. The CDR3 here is CASSLYGASADTDTQYF. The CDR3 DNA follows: TGTGCCAGCAGCTTATACGGGGCTAGCGCCGACACAGATACGCAGTATTTT.

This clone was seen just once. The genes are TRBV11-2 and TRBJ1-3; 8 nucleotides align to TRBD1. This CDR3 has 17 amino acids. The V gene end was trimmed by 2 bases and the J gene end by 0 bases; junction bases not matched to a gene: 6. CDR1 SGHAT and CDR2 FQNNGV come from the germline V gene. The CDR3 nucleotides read TGTGCCAGCAGCTTAAGGGACAGGAAGGCCTCTGGAAACACCATATATTTT. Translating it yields CASSLRDRKASGNTIYF.

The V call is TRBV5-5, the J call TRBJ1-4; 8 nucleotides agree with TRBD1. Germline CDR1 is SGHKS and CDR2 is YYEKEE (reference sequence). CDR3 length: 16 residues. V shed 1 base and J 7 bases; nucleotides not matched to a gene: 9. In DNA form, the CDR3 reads TGTGCCAGCAGCTTGCCGAAACAGGGGGGGGCTGAAAAACTGTTTTTT. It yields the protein CASSLPKQGGAEKLFF. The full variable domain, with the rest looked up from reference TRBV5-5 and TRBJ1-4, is DAGVTQSPTHLIKTRGQQVTLRCSPISGHKSVSWYQQVLGQGPQFIFQYYEKEERGRGNFPDRFSARQFPNYSSELNVNALLLGDSALYLCASSLPKQGGAEKLFFGSGTQLSVL.

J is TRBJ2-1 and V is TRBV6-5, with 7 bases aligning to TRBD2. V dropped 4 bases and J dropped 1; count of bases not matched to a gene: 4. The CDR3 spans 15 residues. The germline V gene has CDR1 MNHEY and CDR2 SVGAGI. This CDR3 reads CASSLGGESYNEQFF. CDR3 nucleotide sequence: TGTGCCAGCAGTTTGGGGGGGGAATCCTACAATGAGCAGTTCTTC.

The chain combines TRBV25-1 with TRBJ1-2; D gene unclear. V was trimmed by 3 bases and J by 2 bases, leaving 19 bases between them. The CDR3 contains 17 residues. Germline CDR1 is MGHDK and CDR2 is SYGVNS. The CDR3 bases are TGTGCCAGCAGTGACAGCGGGGAGTTCCGGCGGAACTATGGCTACACCTTC. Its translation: CASSDSGEFRRNYGYTF.